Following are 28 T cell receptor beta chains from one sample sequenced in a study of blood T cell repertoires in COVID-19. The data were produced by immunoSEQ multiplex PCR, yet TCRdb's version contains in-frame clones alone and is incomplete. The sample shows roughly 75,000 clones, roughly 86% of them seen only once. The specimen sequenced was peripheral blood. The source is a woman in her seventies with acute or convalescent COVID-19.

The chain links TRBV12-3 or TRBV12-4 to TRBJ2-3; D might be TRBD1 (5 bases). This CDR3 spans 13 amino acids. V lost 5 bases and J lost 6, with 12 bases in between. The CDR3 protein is CASSQDTRDTQYF. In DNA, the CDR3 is TGTGCCAGCAGTCAGGACACAAGGGATACGCAGTATTTT.

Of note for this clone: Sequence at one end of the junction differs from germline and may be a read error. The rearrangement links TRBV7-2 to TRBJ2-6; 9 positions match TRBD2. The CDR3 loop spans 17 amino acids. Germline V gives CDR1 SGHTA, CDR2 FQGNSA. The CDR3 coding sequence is TGTGCCAGCAGCATAGCGGGGGCCACCTCTGGGGCCAACGTCCTGACTTTC. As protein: CASSIAGATSGANVLTF.

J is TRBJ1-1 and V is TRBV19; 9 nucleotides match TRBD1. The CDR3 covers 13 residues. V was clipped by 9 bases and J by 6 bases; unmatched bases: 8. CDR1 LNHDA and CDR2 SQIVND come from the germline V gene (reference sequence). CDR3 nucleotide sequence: TGTGCCAGCCGCTGGGACAGGGTTTCTGAAGCTTTCTTT. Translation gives CASRWDRVSEAFF.

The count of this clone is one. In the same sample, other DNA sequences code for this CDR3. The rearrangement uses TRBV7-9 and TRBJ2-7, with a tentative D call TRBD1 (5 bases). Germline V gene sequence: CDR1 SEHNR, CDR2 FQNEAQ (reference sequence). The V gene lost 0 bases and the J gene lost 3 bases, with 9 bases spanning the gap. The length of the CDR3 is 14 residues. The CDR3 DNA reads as TGTGCCAGCAGCTTAGCGGGCCAGGGCTACGAGCAGTACTTC. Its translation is CASSLAGQGYEQYF.

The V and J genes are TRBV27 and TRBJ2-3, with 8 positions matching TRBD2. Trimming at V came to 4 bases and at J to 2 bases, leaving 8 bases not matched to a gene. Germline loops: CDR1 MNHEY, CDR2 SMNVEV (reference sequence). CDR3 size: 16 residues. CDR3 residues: CASSSLGAGVTDTQYF. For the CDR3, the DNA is TGTGCCAGCAGTTCCCTCGGAGCGGGAGTCACAGATACGCAGTATTTT.

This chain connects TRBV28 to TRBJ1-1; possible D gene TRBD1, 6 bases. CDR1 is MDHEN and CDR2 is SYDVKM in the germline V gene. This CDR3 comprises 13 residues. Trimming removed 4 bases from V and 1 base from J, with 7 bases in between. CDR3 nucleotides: TGTGCCAGCAGTTACAGGGAGAACACTGAAGCTTTCTTT. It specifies CASSYRENTEAFF.

CDR3 residues: CASSLLAGGDYNEQFF. The CDR3, as DNA: TGTGCCAGCAGTTTATTAGCAGGGGGCGACTACAATGAGCAGTTCTTC. V usage is TRBV28 and J usage is TRBJ2-1, with 8 bases aligning to TRBD1. Trimming took 1 base from V and 3 from J; bases not matched to a gene: 5. The CDR3 sequence is 16 residues long. Germline-derived CDR1 and CDR2 are MDHEN and SYDVKM.

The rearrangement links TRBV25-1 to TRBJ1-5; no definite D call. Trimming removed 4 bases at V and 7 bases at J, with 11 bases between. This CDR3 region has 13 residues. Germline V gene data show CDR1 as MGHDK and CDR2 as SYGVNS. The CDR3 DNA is TGTGCCAGCAGTGGTCCCGGGAACCAGCCCCAGCATTTT. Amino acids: CASSGPGNQPQHF.

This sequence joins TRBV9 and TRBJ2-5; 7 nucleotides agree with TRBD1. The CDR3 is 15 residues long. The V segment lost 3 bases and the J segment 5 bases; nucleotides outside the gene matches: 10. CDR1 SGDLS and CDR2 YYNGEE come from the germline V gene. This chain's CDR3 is CASSATGDLRETQYF. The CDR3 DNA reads TGTGCCAGCAGCGCTACAGGGGATTTGCGGGAGACCCAGTACTTC.

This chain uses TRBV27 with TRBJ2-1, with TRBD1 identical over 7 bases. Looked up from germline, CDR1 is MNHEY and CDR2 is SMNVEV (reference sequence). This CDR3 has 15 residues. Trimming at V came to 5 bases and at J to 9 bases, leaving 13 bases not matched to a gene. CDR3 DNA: TGTGCCAGCAGTCCCGGGACAGCTACCCTAATTGAGCAGTTCTTC. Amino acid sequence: CASSPGTATLIEQFF.

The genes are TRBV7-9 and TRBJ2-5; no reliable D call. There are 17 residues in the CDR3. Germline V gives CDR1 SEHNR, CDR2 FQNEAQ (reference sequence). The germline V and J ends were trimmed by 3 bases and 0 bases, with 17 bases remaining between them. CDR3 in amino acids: CASSFFFQTLYQETQYF. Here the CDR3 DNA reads TGTGCCAGCAGCTTTTTTTTCCAGACTCTGTACCAAGAGACCCAGTACTTC.

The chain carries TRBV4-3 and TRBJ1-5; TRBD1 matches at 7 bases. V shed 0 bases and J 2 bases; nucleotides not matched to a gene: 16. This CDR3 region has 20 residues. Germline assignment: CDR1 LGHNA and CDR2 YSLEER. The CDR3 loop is CASSQDTPSYPGQRNQPQHF. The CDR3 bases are TGCGCCAGCAGCCAAGATACCCCCTCCTATCCGGGACAGCGCAATCAGCCCCAGCATTTT.

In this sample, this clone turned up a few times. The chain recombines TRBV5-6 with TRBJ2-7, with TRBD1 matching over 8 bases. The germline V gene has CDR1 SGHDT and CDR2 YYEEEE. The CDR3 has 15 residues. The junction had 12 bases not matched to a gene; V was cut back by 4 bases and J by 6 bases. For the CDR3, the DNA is TGTGCCAGCAGCGCGACAGGGGTCCTCATACGCGAGCAGTACTTC. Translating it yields CASSATGVLIREQYF.

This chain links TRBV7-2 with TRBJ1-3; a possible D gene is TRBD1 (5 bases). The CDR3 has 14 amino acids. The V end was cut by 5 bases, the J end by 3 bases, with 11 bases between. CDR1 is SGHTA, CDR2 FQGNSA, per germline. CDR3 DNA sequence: TGTGCCAGCAGCCAGGGAGGCCGTGGAAACACCATATATTTT. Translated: CASSQGGRGNTIYF.

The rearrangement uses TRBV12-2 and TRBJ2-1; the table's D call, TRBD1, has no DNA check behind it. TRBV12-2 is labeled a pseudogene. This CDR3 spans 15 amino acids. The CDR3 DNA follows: TGTGCAAGTCGCTGCCGGGACAGGGGGCGTTTGGAGCAGTTCTTC. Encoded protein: CASRCRDRGRLEQFF.

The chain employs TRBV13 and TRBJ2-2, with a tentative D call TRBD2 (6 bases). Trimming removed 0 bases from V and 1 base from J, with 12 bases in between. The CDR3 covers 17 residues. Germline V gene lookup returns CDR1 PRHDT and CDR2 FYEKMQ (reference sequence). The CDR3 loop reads CASSLGGLAVNTGELFF. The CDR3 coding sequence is TGTGCCAGCAGCTTAGGGGGTTTAGCGGTGAACACCGGGGAGCTGTTTTTT. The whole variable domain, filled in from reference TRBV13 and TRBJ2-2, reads AAGVIQSPRHLIKEKRETATLKCYPIPRHDTVYWYQQGPGQDPQFLISFYEKMQSDKGSIPDRFSAQQFSDYHSELNMSSLELGDSALYFCASSLGGLAVNTGELFFGEGSRLTVL.

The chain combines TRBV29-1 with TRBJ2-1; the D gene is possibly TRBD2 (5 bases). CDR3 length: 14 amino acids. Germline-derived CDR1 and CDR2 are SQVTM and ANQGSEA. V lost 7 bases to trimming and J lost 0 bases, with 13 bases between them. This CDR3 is CSAAPGSSYNEQFF. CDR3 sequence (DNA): TGCAGCGCCGCGCCGGGGAGCTCCTACAATGAGCAGTTCTTC.

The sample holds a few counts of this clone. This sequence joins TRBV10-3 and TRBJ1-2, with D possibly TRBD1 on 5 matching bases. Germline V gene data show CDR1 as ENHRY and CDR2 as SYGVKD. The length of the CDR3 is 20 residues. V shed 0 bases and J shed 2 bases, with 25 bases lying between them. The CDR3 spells CAISESLGGGNRSYNYGYTF. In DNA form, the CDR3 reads TGTGCCATCAGTGAGTCCCTCGGGGGAGGAAACAGGTCATACAACTATGGCTACACCTTC.

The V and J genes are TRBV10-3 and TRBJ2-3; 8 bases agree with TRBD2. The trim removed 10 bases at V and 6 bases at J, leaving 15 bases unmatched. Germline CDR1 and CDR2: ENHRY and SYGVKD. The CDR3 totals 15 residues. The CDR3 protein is CATASGAGGEDTQYF. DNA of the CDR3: TGTGCCACCGCCTCCGGGGCGGGGGGCGAGGATACGCAGTATTTT.

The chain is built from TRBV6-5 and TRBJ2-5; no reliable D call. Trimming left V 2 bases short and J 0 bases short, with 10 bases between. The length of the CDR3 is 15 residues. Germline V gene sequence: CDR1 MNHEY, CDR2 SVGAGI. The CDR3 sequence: CASSYDWRNQETQYF. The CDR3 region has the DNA TGTGCCAGCAGTTACGACTGGCGGAACCAAGAGACCCAGTACTTC.

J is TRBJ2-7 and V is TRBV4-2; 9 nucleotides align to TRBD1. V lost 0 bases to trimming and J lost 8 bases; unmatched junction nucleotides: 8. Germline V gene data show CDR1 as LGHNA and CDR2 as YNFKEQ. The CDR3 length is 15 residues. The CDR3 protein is CASSQDLGQGIQQYF. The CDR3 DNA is TGTGCCAGCAGCCAAGATCTGGGACAGGGTATTCAGCAGTACTTC.

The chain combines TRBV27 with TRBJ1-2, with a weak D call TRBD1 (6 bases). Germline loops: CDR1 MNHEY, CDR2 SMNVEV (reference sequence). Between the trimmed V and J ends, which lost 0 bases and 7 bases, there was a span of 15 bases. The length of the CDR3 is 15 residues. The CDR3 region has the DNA TGTGCCAGCAGTTTATCAGGCAGGGGCCTTTTTGGCTACACCTTC. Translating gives CASSLSGRGLFGYTF.

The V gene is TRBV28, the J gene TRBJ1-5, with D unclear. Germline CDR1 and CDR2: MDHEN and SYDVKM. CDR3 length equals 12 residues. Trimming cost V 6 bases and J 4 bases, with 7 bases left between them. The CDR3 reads CASRSPNQPQHF. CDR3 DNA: TGTGCCAGCAGGTCCCCGAATCAGCCCCAGCATTTT.

CDR3 protein: CASSLDGAGGYNEQFF. In DNA, the CDR3 is TGTGCCAGCAGCTTAGACGGGGCAGGGGGATACAATGAGCAGTTCTTC. V and J are TRBV7-9 and TRBJ2-1; 7 nucleotides line up with TRBD1. Per germline, CDR1 SEHNR and CDR2 FQNEAQ (reference sequence). After removal of 1 base from V and 4 bases from J, the junction contained 7 bases not matched to a gene. The CDR3 has 16 amino acids.

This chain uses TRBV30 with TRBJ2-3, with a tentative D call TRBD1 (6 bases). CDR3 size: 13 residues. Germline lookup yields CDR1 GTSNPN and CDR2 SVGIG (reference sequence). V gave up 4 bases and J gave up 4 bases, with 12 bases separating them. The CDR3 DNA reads TGTGCCTGGAAGGTACAGGGAGCAGATACGCAGTATTTT. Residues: CAWKVQGADTQYF.

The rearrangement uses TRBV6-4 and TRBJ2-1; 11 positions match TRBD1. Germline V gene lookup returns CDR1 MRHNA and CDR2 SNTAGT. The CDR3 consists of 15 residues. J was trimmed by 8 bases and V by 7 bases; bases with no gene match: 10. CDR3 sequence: CASTPGTGGGDEQFF. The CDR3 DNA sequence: TGTGCCAGCACCCCCGGGACAGGGGGGGGCGATGAGCAGTTCTTC.

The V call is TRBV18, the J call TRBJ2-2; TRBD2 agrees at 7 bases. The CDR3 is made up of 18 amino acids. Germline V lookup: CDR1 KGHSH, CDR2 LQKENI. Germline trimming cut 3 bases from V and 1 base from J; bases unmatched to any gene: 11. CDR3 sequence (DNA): TGTGCCAGCTCACCGAACCCGGGGGGAACGGGGAACACCGGGGAGCTGTTTTTT. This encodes CASSPNPGGTGNTGELFF.

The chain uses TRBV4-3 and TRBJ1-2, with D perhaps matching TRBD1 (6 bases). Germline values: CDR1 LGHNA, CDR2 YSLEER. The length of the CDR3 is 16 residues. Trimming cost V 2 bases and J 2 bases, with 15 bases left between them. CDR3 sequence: CASSQSLVRGNYGYTF. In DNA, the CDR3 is TGCGCCAGCAGCCAATCCTTAGTGAGGGGGAACTATGGCTACACCTTC.